The source of this T cell receptor (beta chain) is a study of shared clonotypes between healthy human individuals. The assay was immunoSEQ multiplex PCR, and TCRdb's table has in-frame clones only and misses some. Seen here are about 2.4 million clones, roughly 93% observed once, and the top ten hold 0.36%. Trimming removed 5 bases from V and 2 bases from J, with 10 bases in between. From germline, CDR1 is MDHEN and CDR2 SYDVKM. The CDR3 is 14 amino acids. Memory CD4+ cells were the fraction left after CD45RA+ naive selection. The sample comprised naive CD4+ T cells from PBMCs. Sample subset: CD45RA+ positively selected. The sequence was collected from a man aged 18 to 30 in good health. Some clones in this sample may be carry-over from other donors' samples. The chain joins TRBV28 to TRBJ1-5, with a tentative D call TRBD1 (6 bases). CDR3 nucleotide sequence: TGTGCCAGCAGTGGACAGCTAGGCAATCAGCCCCAGCATTTT. This sequence encodes CASSGQLGNQPQHF.